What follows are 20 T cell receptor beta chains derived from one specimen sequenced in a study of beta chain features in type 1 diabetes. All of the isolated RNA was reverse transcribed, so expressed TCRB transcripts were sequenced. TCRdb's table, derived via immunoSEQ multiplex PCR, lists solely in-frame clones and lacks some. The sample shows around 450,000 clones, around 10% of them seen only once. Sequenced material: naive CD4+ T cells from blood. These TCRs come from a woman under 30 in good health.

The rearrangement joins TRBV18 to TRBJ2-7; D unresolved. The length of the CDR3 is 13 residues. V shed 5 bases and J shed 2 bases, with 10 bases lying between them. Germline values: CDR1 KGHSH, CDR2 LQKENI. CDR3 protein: CASSVAEAYEQYV. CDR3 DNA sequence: TGTGCCAGCTCAGTGGCTGAAGCCTACGAGCAGTACGTC.

The CDR3 nucleotides are TGTGCCAGCAGCAGGGACAGAGAGGGTTCACCCCTCCACTTT. It codes for CASSRDREGSPLHF. The chain has TRBV28 and TRBJ1-6; 7 bases match TRBD1. V shed 6 bases and J 9 bases; nucleotides not matched to a gene: 8. The CDR3 is 14 residues long. From germline, CDR1 is MDHEN and CDR2 SYDVKM.

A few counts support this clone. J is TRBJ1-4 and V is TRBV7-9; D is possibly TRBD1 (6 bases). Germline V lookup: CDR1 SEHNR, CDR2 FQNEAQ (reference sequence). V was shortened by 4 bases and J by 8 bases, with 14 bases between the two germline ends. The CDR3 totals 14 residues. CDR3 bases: TGTGCCAGCAGCTCCTCGGGACAATCCGAAAAACTGTTTTTT. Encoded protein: CASSSSGQSEKLFF. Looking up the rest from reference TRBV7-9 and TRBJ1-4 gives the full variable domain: DTGVSQNPRHKITKRGQNVTFRCDPISEHNRLYWYRQTLGQGPEFLTYFQNEAQLEKSRLLSDRFSAERPKGSFSTLEIQRTEQGDSAMYLCASSSSGQSEKLFFGSGTQLSVL.

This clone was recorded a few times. CDR3 amino acids: CASKAAPSYEQYF. DNA of the CDR3: TGTGCCAGCAAGGCAGCTCCCTCCTACGAGCAGTACTTC. J is TRBJ2-7 and V is TRBV2; D gene uncertain. Germline lookup yields CDR1 SNHLY and CDR2 FYNNEI. Trimming shortened V by 7 bases and J by 0 bases, and 10 bases separated the two germline ends. The CDR3 is 13 amino acids. The full variable domain, its missing parts supplied by reference TRBV2 and TRBJ2-7, is EPEVTQTPSHQVTQMGQEVILRCVPISNHLYFYWYRQILGQKVEFLVSFYNNEISEKSEIFDDQFSVERPDGSNFTLKIRSTKLEDSAMYFCASKAAPSYEQYFGPGTRLTVT.

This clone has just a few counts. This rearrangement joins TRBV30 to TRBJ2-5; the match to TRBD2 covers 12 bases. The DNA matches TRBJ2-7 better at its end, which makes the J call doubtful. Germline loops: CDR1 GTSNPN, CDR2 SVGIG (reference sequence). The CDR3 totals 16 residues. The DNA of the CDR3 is TGTGCCTGGAGTCTGGGACTAGCGGGCCGCCGCTACGAGCAGTACTTC. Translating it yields CAWSLGLAGRRYEQYF.

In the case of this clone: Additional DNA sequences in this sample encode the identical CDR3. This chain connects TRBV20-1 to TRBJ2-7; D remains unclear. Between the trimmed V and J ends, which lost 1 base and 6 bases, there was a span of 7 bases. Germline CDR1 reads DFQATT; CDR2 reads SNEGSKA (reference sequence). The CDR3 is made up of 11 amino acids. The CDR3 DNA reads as TGCAGTGCTAGAGGGGATCGCGAGCAGTACTTC. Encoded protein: CSARGDREQYF.

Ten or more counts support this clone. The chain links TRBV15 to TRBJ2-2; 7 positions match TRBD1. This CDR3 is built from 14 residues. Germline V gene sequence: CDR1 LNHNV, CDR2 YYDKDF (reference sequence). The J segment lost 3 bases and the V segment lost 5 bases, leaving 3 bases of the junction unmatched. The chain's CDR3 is CATSRDSYTGELFF. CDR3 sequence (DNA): TGTGCCACCAGCCGGGACAGCTACACCGGGGAGCTGTTTTTT.

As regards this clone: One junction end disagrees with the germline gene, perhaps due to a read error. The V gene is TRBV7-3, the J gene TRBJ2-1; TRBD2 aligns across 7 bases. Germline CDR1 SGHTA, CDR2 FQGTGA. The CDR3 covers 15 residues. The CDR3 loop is CASSLTRELYNEQFF. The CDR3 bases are TGTGCCAGCAGCCTAACGCGGGAGCTGTACAATGAGCAGTTCTTC.

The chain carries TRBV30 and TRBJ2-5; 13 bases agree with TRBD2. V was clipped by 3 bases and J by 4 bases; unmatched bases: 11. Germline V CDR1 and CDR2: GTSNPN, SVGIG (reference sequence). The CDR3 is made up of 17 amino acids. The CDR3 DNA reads TGTGCCTGGAGCGAACTAGCGGGAGGGCCCCTAGGAGAGACCCAGTACTTC. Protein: CAWSELAGGPLGETQYF.

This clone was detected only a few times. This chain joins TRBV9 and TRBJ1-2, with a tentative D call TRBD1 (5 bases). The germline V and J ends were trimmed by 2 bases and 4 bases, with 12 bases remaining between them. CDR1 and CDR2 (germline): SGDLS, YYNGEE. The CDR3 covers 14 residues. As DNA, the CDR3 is TGTGCCAGCAGCGTCGCCCCGGGGCTCTATGGCTACACCTTC. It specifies CASSVAPGLYGYTF.

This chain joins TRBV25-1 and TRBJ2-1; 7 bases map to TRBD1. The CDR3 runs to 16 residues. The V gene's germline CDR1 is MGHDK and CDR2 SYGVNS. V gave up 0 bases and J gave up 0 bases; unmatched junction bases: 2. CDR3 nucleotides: TGTGCCAGCAGTGAATATAGGACAGGCTCCTACAATGAGCAGTTCTTC. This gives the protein CASSEYRTGSYNEQFF.

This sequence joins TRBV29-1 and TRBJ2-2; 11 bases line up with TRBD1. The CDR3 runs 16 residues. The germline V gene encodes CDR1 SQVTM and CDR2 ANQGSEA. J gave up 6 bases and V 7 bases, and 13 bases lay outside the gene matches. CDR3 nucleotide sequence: TGCAGCGCACGGGACAGGGGGAGCCTAACGGCCGGGGAGCTGTTTTTT. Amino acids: CSARDRGSLTAGELFF.

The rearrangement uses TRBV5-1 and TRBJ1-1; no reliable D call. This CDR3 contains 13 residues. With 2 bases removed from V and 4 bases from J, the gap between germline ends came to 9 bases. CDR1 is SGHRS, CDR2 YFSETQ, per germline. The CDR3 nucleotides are TGCGCCAGCAGCTTCAACACGGGCACTGAAGCTTTCTTT. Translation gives CASSFNTGTEAFF.

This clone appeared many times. This CDR3 is CASSVAGGRDQPQHF. The CDR3 region has the DNA TGTGCCAGCAGCGTAGCAGGGGGCAGGGATCAGCCCCAGCATTTT. V is TRBV9 and J is TRBJ1-5; 8 bases are shared with TRBD1. The CDR3 runs 15 residues. CDR1 and CDR2 from the germline V gene are SGDLS and YYNGEE. Trimming at V came to 0 bases and at J to 5 bases, leaving 4 bases not matched to a gene.

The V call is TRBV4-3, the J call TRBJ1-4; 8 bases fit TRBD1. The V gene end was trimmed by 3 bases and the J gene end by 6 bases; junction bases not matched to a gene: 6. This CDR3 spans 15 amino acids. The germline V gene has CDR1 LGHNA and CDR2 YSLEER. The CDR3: CASSQTGQGDEKLFF. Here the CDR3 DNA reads TGCGCCAGCAGCCAGACAGGACAGGGAGATGAAAAACTGTTTTTT.

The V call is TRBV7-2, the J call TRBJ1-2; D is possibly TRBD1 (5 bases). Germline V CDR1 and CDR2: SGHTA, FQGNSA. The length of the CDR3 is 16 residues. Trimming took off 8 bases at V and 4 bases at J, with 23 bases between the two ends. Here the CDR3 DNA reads TGTGCCAGCGGACTTAGGGGACCGCCGAACCCCTATGGCTACACCTTC. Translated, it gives CASGLRGPPNPYGYTF.

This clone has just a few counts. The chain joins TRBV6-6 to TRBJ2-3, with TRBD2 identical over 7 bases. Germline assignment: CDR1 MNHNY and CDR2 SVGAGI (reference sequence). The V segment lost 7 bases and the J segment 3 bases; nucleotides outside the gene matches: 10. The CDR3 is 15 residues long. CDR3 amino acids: CASTPSAGRTDTQYF. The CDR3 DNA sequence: TGTGCCAGCACCCCCTCAGCGGGACGGACAGATACGCAGTATTTT.

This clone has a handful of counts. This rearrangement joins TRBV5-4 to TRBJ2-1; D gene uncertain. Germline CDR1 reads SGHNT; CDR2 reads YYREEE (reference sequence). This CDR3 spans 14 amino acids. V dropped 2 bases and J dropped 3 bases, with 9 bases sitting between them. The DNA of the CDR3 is TGTGCCAGCAGCTTTATTCAGAACTACAATGAGCAGTTCTTC. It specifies CASSFIQNYNEQFF.

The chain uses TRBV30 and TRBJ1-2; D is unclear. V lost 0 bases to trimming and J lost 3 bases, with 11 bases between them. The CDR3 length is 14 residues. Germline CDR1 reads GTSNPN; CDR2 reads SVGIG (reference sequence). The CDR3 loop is CAWSVHLSHYGYTF. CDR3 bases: TGTGCCTGGAGTGTACATCTCTCCCACTATGGCTACACCTTC.

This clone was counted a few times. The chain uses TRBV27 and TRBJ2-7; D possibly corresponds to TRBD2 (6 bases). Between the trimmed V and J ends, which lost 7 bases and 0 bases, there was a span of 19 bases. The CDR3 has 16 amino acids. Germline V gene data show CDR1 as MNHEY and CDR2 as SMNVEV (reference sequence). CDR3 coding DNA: TGTGCCAGCACCTTCGGGTCGGGGGATTGCTCCTACGAGCAGTACGTC. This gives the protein CASTFGSGDCSYEQYV.